This T cell receptor beta chain emerged from a study of T-cell memory formation after mild COVID-19. Study details: Largely donor-specific sequence clusters came from two donors.

Points from the study as a whole: Clones shrinking between day 15 and 85 showed a balanced CD4/CD8 split, and those that grew later tilted toward CD4+. Contracting CD4+ clones sat mainly in CM and EM; CD8+ in EMRA.

Germline V CDR1 and CDR2: SEHNR, FQNEAQ (reference sequence). Unmatched junction bases numbered 3, after V lost 5 bases and J lost 6 bases. The CDR3 runs to 14 residues. This clonotype came up many times. Its antigen is undetermined. It was 5'RACE with constant-segment primers that produced the TCR alpha and TCR beta cDNA libraries, which carried sample barcodes and UMIs. In TCRdb, the 5' RACE reads were re-called with MiXCR into one record per CDR3 protein. The sample holds about 560,000 distinct CDR3 sequences, 17% seen once. The source of this sequence is an adult woman who had mild COVID-19 (a few samples of this study predate the infection). Cell type and time point are not known. The sequenced sample was PBMCs or a T cell subset sorted from them (not recorded which). J is TRBJ1-5 and V is TRBV7-9; TRBD1 matches at 11 bases. CDR3 nucleotides: TGTGCCAGCAGCGTCGGGACAGGGGGTCAGCCCCAGCATTTT. Translated: CASSVGTGGQPQHF. The whole variable domain, filled in from reference TRBV7-9 and TRBJ1-5, reads DTGVSQNPRHKITKRGQNVTFRCDPISEHNRLYWYRQTLGQGPEFLTYFQNEAQLEKSRLLSDRFSAERPKGSFSTLEIQRTEQGDSAMYLCASSVGTGGQPQHFGDGTRLSIL.